The rows below give T cell receptor beta chains drawn from one sample of a study of CD8 T cells in Susac syndrome. TCRdb redid the calling of the immunoSEQ multiplex PCR reads with MiXCR, one entry per CDR3 protein. The sample carries about 300,000 distinct CDR3 sequences, around 91% recorded once. The sequenced sample was CD8+ T cells from PBMCs. These TCRs come from a human donor with multiple sclerosis. Both conserved end residues are part of each CDR3. The order of the fields is clone size, J gene, V gene, D gene, CDR3 DNA, CDR3 protein. The D gene is left open where the match is weak. The size entry is marked missing in some rows and otherwise reads once, few, many or a size class.

size: -
J: TRBJ2-3
V: TRBV6-5
D: TRBD2
DNA: TGTGCCAGCAATTATCAAGCTAGCGGGGGGGGCGTAGATACGCAGTATTTT
CDR3: CASNYQASGGGVDTQYF

size: -
J: TRBJ2-1
V: TRBV4-1
D: -
DNA: TGCGCCAGCAGCCAAGATCTACTGTACGATGAGCAGTTCTTC
CDR3: CASSQDLLYDEQFF

size: -
J: TRBJ2-7
V: TRBV4-2
D: -
DNA: TGTGCCAGCAGCCAAGAGGTCTTGGCCTACGAGCAGTACTTC
CDR3: CASSQEVLAYEQYF

size: -
J: TRBJ2-7
V: TRBV4-3
D: TRBD1
DNA: TGCGCCAGCAGCCAGGGCCGGGACAGGACACTATGGGAGCAGTACTTC
CDR3: CASSQGRDRTLWEQYF

size: -
J: TRBJ2-5
V: TRBV5-6
D: TRBD1
DNA: TGTGCCAGCAGCCTCAGACAGGGGGGAGAGACCCAGTACTTC
CDR3: CASSLRQGGETQYF

size: -
J: TRBJ2-1
V: TRBV28
D: -
DNA: TGTGCCAGCAGTTCCCGTTTGATGTACAATGAGCAGTTCTTC
CDR3: CASSSRLMYNEQFF

size: -
J: TRBJ2-1
V: TRBV27
D: TRBD2
DNA: TGTGCCAGCAACGAGCTAGCGGGGGGCCCAGAGAGCTCCTACAATGAGCAGTTCTTC
CDR3: CASNELAGGPESSYNEQFF

size: -
J: TRBJ2-1
V: TRBV4-2
D: TRBD2
DNA: TGTGCCAGCAGCCACCGACTAGCGGGAGGTCTGTACAATGAGCAGTTCTTC
CDR3: CASSHRLAGGLYNEQFF

size: once
J: TRBJ2-3
V: TRBV12-3/TRBV12-4
D: TRBD2
DNA: TGTGCCAGCAGTTTGAGTTCGATGGCGGGGGGGAGTAGTATAGATACGCAGTATTTT
CDR3: CASSLSSMAGGSSIDTQYF

size: -
J: TRBJ2-1
V: TRBV4-1
D: -
DNA: TGCGCCAGCAGCCAAGGTGCTCCCCCTGGTGAGCAGTTCTTC
CDR3: CASSQGAPPGEQFF

size: -
J: TRBJ2-2
V: TRBV7-9
D: TRBD1
DNA: TGTGCCGCCCGACAGGGCGGAGACACCGGGGAGCTGTTTTTT
CDR3: CAARQGGDTGELFF

size: -
J: TRBJ1-1
V: TRBV4-1
D: -
DNA: TGCGCCAGCAGCCAAGGAGGAGGCCTAGCCACTGAAGCTTTCTTT
CDR3: CASSQGGGLATEAFF

size: -
J: TRBJ2-1
V: TRBV14
D: TRBD2
DNA: TGTGCCAGCACCCCGGGACTAGCGGGGGGGCCCGACAATGAGCAGTTCTTC
CDR3: CASTPGLAGGPDNEQFF

size: once
J: TRBJ2-7
V: TRBV30
D: -
DNA: TGTGCCTGGAGTCAGTCGCGCGAGCAGTACTTC
CDR3: CAWSQSREQYF

size: -
J: TRBJ2-1
V: TRBV9
D: TRBD2
DNA: TGTGCCAGCAGCGACGATGTAGCGGGGAGCTCCTACAATGAGCAGTTCTTC
CDR3: CASSDDVAGSSYNEQFF

size: -
J: TRBJ2-1
V: TRBV6-2/TRBV6-3
D: TRBD2
DNA: TGTGCCAGCAGTGTGAATAGCGGGGGGCACAATGAGCAGTTCTTC
CDR3: CASSVNSGGHNEQFF

size: -
J: TRBJ1-1
V: TRBV18
D: -
DNA: TGTGCCAGCTCACCACGGCCAGGGGAGAGGAACACTGAAGCTTTCTTT
CDR3: CASSPRPGERNTEAFF

size: -
J: TRBJ2-2
V: TRBV27
D: -
DNA: TGTGCCAGCACGGGACAATATAACACCGGGGAGCTGTTTTTT
CDR3: CASTGQYNTGELFF

size: -
J: TRBJ2-7
V: TRBV5-4
D: -
DNA: TGTGCCAGCAGCTTGGGTGTCAACGAGCAGTACTTC
CDR3: CASSLGVNEQYF

size: -
J: TRBJ2-3
V: TRBV28
D: TRBD2
DNA: TGTGCCAGCAGTTTCCCCGGGGGGGTGGAAGATACGCAGTATTTT
CDR3: CASSFPGGVEDTQYF

size: -
J: TRBJ1-5
V: TRBV5-5
D: TRBD1
DNA: TGTGCCAGCAGCTTGTGGACAGGGGGAAGCAATCAGCCCCAGCATTTT
CDR3: CASSLWTGGSNQPQHF

size: -
J: TRBJ2-1
V: TRBV2
D: TRBD1
DNA: TGTGCCAGCAGTGATGGTCGGACAGGGACGGAGGAGCAGTTCTTC
CDR3: CASSDGRTGTEEQFF

size: -
J: TRBJ2-5
V: TRBV6-2/TRBV6-3
D: TRBD2
DNA: TGTGCCAGCAGTTACCCCGCCGGGACTAGTCAAGAGACCCAGTACTTC
CDR3: CASSYPAGTSQETQYF

size: -
J: TRBJ2-3
V: TRBV10-3
D: -
DNA: TGTGCCATCAGCGACAGAATCGGCCGCACAGATACGCAGTATTTT
CDR3: CAISDRIGRTDTQYF

size: -
J: TRBJ2-7
V: TRBV9
D: TRBD1
DNA: TGTGCCAGCAGCGTAGAGGGACAGAGCTCCTACGAGCAGTACTTC
CDR3: CASSVEGQSSYEQYF

size: -
J: TRBJ2-5
V: TRBV12-3/TRBV12-4
D: -
DNA: TGTGCCAGCATCCCTGGGGCAGGGGGGGCCCGGGAGACCCAGTACTTC
CDR3: CASIPGAGGARETQYF

size: -
J: TRBJ1-1
V: TRBV13
D: -
DNA: TGTGCCAGCAGCGAAGCGGGGGGCACTGAAGCTTTCTTT
CDR3: CASSEAGGTEAFF

size: -
J: TRBJ2-7
V: TRBV7-2
D: -
DNA: TGTGCCAGCAGCTTAGTAACTAGCTCCCACGAGCAGTACTTC
CDR3: CASSLVTSSHEQYF

size: once
J: TRBJ2-2
V: TRBV7-9
D: -
DNA: TGTGCCAGCATTGTCGCCCTACGGGGGAACACCGGGGAGCTGTTTTTT
CDR3: CASIVALRGNTGELFF

size: -
J: TRBJ2-3
V: TRBV9
D: -
DNA: TGTGCCAGCAGCGTATCCGGTCCAGATACGCAGTATTTT
CDR3: CASSVSGPDTQYF

size: -
J: TRBJ2-1
V: TRBV6-5
D: -
DNA: TGTGCCAGCAGTTACGCAGAGATGAATGAGCAGTTCTTC
CDR3: CASSYAEMNEQFF

size: -
J: TRBJ2-5
V: TRBV7-3
D: TRBD2
DNA: TGTGCCAGCAGCCCAACCCGTACTAGCGGGTACCAAGAGACCCAGTACTTC
CDR3: CASSPTRTSGYQETQYF

size: -
J: TRBJ2-7
V: TRBV9
D: -
DNA: TGTGCCAGCAGCACGACCTTGCAGGGTTACGAGCAGTACTTC
CDR3: CASSTTLQGYEQYF

size: -
J: TRBJ1-1
V: TRBV5-1
D: -
DNA: TGTGCCAGCAGCCTAAACTTGAACACTGAAGCTTTCTTT
CDR3: CASSLNLNTEAFF

size: -
J: TRBJ2-1
V: TRBV30
D: TRBD2
DNA: TGTGCCTCCTGGTGGCTAGCGGGGTCGCAGTTCTTC
CDR3: CASWWLAGSQFF

size: -
J: TRBJ1-2
V: TRBV9
D: TRBD1
DNA: TGTGCCAGCAGCGCCCGGACAGGGGATGCGTACTATGGCTACACCTTC
CDR3: CASSARTGDAYYGYTF

size: -
J: TRBJ2-1
V: TRBV30
D: -
DNA: TGTGCCTGGAGTAAGCCTCTCGAGCAGTTCTTC
CDR3: CAWSKPLEQFF

size: -
J: TRBJ2-3
V: TRBV12-3/TRBV12-4
D: -
DNA: TGTGCCAGCAGTCCTAGATTATATACGCAGTATTTT
CDR3: CASSPRLYTQYF

size: -
J: TRBJ2-7
V: TRBV27
D: TRBD2
DNA: TGTGCCAGCATACCGCCTAGCGGGAGGTATGAGCAGTACTTC
CDR3: CASIPPSGRYEQYF

size: -
J: TRBJ1-6
V: TRBV9
D: TRBD1
DNA: TGTGCCAGCAGCGTAGAGGGACAGGATAATTCACCCCTCCACTTT
CDR3: CASSVEGQDNSPLHF